Following are 22 T cell receptor beta chains from one sample sequenced in a study of blood T cell repertoires in COVID-19. The method was immunoSEQ multiplex PCR; TCRdb's version includes in-frame clones alone and lacks a portion of them. The sample lists around 370,000 clones; about 90% were seen once. Material for sequencing was peripheral blood. Every receptor here comes from a woman aged 18-29 years who had recovered from COVID-19.

The chain combines TRBV4-3 with TRBJ2-1, with D maybe TRBD2 (6 bases). V was pared by 0 bases and J by 2 bases, with 11 bases between. Germline V gene sequence: CDR1 LGHNA, CDR2 YSLEER. This CDR3 has 16 residues. The CDR3 DNA reads as TGCGCCAGCAGCCAAGATCTTGGCGGGACCTACAATGAGCAGTTCTTC. This encodes CASSQDLGGTYNEQFF.

This chain joins TRBV19 and TRBJ1-2; 8 bases match TRBD1. The CDR3 spans 13 residues. V was pared by 5 bases and J by 4 bases, with 3 bases of the junction left unmatched. Germline V lookup: CDR1 LNHDA, CDR2 SQIVND (reference sequence). CDR3 region: CASSPGQVYGYTF. DNA for the CDR3: TGTGCCAGTAGTCCGGGACAGGTCTATGGCTACACCTTC.

The chain recombines TRBV11-3 with TRBJ2-5, with 7 bases fitting TRBD1. This CDR3 is built from 16 residues. Trimming cost V 7 bases and J 3 bases; bases outside gene matches: 14. Germline loops: CDR1 SGHNT, CDR2 YENEEA. The CDR3 here is CASTLTYRGSEETQYF. Written as DNA, the CDR3 is TGTGCCAGCACCCTAACGTACAGGGGTAGTGAAGAGACCCAGTACTTC.

The chain couples TRBV29-1 to TRBJ2-5; 9 bases are a match to TRBD1. The V and J ends lost 4 bases and 1 base, in that order; junction bases with no gene match: 7. Germline V gene data show CDR1 as SQVTM and CDR2 as ANQGSEA. This CDR3 is 15 amino acids long. The chain's CDR3 is CSVVGDRGFQETQYF. CDR3 bases: TGCAGCGTTGTAGGTGACAGGGGGTTCCAAGAGACCCAGTACTTC.

The chain links TRBV5-1 to TRBJ2-3; 12 nucleotides align to TRBD2. V was clipped by 0 bases and J by 1 base; unmatched bases: 3. CDR1 and CDR2 (germline): SGHRS, YFSETQ. The CDR3 is 17 amino acids. The CDR3 is CASSLGLAGDGTDTQYF. In DNA, the CDR3 is TGCGCCAGCAGCTTGGGACTAGCGGGAGACGGCACAGATACGCAGTATTTT.

The chain carries TRBV6-1 and TRBJ2-6; 8 positions match TRBD2. The CDR3 consists of 16 residues. V lost 3 bases and J lost 2; bases outside the gene matches: 3. The germline V gene has CDR1 MNHNS and CDR2 SASEGT. In nucleotides, the CDR3 is TGTGCCAGCAGTGAGCCCGGGGGGGCTGGGGCCAACGTCCTGACTTTC. Translation gives CASSEPGGAGANVLTF.

The V and J genes are TRBV5-1 and TRBJ1-4; D remains unclear. This CDR3 is 14 amino acids long. V lost 1 base and J lost 5, with 9 bases in between. Looked up from germline, CDR1 is SGHRS and CDR2 is YFSETQ. The CDR3 loop is CASSLSSQNEKLFF. Here the CDR3 DNA reads TGCGCCAGCAGCTTGTCTAGTCAGAATGAAAAACTGTTTTTT.

The V gene is TRBV19, the J gene TRBJ1-2; D gene unclear. The V end lost 3 bases, the J end lost 2 bases, and 7 bases lay between the germline ends. This CDR3 has 13 amino acids. The V gene's germline CDR1 is LNHDA and CDR2 SQIVND (reference sequence). Here the CDR3 reads CASSMGRNYGYTF. The CDR3 bases are TGTGCCAGTAGTATGGGCAGGAACTATGGCTACACCTTC.

This clone appeared once. The chain has TRBV20-1 and TRBJ1-4, with D maybe TRBD1 (5 bases). Germline loops: CDR1 DFQATT, CDR2 SNEGSKA (reference sequence). The CDR3 is 13 residues long. Trimming removed 3 bases from V and 6 bases from J, with 11 bases in between. The CDR3 loop reads CSASRTRYEKLFF. As DNA, the CDR3 is TGCAGTGCTAGTAGGACACGGTATGAAAAACTGTTTTTT.

The chain uses TRBV28 and TRBJ1-5; the D is unclear. V lost 3 bases to trimming and J lost 1 base, with 10 bases between them. The CDR3 contains 15 residues. Germline V gives CDR1 MDHEN, CDR2 SYDVKM. The CDR3 loop is CASSFLGPSNQPQHF. CDR3 nucleotide sequence: TGTGCCAGCAGTTTTCTGGGCCCCAGCAATCAGCCCCAGCATTTT.

The gene calls are TRBV6-5 and TRBJ1-5, with a tentative D call TRBD1 (5 bases). V lost 6 bases, J lost 7 bases, and 16 bases lay in between. The CDR3 totals 14 residues. Germline V gene lookup returns CDR1 MNHEY and CDR2 SVGAGI. CDR3 coding DNA: TGTGCCAGCAGGTCCCAGGGAAGTGGGCAGCCCCAGCATTTT. Its translation: CASRSQGSGQPQHF.

This chain connects TRBV11-3 to TRBJ2-5; D possibly corresponds to TRBD2 (6 bases). This CDR3 has 13 amino acids. V was shortened by 5 bases and J by 5 bases, with 12 bases between the two germline ends. The germline gives CDR1 SGHNT, CDR2 YENEEA. DNA of the CDR3: TGTGCCAGCAGCCCGCGACTAGTGGAGACCCAGTACTTC. Its protein product is CASSPRLVETQYF. The full variable domain, completed using reference TRBV11-3 and TRBJ2-5, is EAGVVQSPRYKIIEKKQPVAFWCNPISGHNTLYWYLQNLGQGPELLIRYENEEAVDDSQLPKDRFSAERLKGVDSTLKIQPAELGDSAVYLCASSPRLVETQYFGPGTRLLVL.

The J gene is TRBJ1-4, the V gene TRBV24-1; D may be TRBD1 (6 bases). Trimming pared 4 bases from V and 4 bases from J, leaving 12 bases between. Germline CDR1 reads KGHDR; CDR2 reads SFDVKD. The CDR3 loop spans 15 amino acids. The CDR3 spells CATSDPGVGNEKLFF. The CDR3 region has the DNA TGTGCCACCAGTGACCCAGGGGTGGGTAATGAAAAACTGTTTTTT.

The rearrangement links TRBV5-1 to TRBJ2-6; D may be TRBD2 (5 bases). The germline gives CDR1 SGHRS, CDR2 YFSETQ. This CDR3 has 15 residues. V lost 1 base and J lost 1, with 6 bases in between. The CDR3 nucleotides read TGCGCCAGCAGCTTGCCGGGGTCTGGGGCCAACGTCCTGACTTTC. Translation gives CASSLPGSGANVLTF.

The chain has TRBV11-3 and TRBJ2-3; 9 positions match TRBD1. The CDR3 consists of 16 residues. Germline assignment: CDR1 SGHNT and CDR2 YENEEA. V lost 3 bases to trimming and J lost 3 bases; unmatched junction nucleotides: 7. The CDR3 sequence is CASSFFRTGDTDTQYF. CDR3 sequence (DNA): TGTGCCAGCAGCTTCTTCCGGACAGGGGATACAGATACGCAGTATTTT.

The chain recombines TRBV7-2 with TRBJ2-5, with D perhaps TRBD2 (7 bases). V dropped 6 bases and J dropped 2 bases, with 19 bases sitting between them. Looked up from germline, CDR1 is SGHTA and CDR2 is FQGNSA. This CDR3 spans 16 amino acids. The CDR3 spells CASSLGGLAVQETQYF. The CDR3 DNA follows: TGTGCCAGCAGTCTAGGGGGGCTAGCGGTACAAGAGACCCAGTACTTC.

This sequence joins TRBV6-2 or TRBV6-3 and TRBJ2-1; 15 positions match TRBD2. From germline, CDR1 is MNHEY and CDR2 SVGEGT. The CDR3 is 20 residues long. V lost 5 bases to trimming and J lost 3 bases; unmatched junction nucleotides: 14. In nucleotides, the CDR3 is TGTGCCAGCAGTCACTTCCCCGGACTAGCGGGAGGGCCGCTCTACAATGAGCAGTTCTTC. Its protein is CASSHFPGLAGGPLYNEQFF.

The rearrangement uses TRBV5-4 and TRBJ1-5; 9 nucleotides agree with TRBD1. J lost 7 bases, V lost 4 bases, and 6 bases had no gene match. Germline V gene lookup returns CDR1 SGHNT and CDR2 YYREEE (reference sequence). This CDR3 has 14 amino acids. The CDR3 here is CASSRQGEKQPQHF. Here the CDR3 DNA reads TGTGCCAGCAGCCGACAGGGGGAGAAACAGCCCCAGCATTTT. Full variable domain (rest looked up from reference TRBV5-4 and TRBJ1-5): ETGVTQSPTHLIKTRGQQVTLRCSSQSGHNTVSWYQQALGQGPQFIFQYYREEENGRGNFPPRFSGLQFPNYSSELNVNALELDDSALYLCASSRQGEKQPQHFGDGTRLSIL.

The V gene is TRBV9, the J gene TRBJ2-1; 7 nucleotides agree with TRBD2. The germline V gene encodes CDR1 SGDLS and CDR2 YYNGEE. After removal of 3 bases from V and 0 bases from J, the junction contained 6 bases not matched to a gene. The CDR3 loop spans 16 amino acids. CDR3: CASSGRAGSSYNEQFF. In DNA, the CDR3 is TGTGCCAGCAGCGGAAGAGCGGGGAGCTCCTACAATGAGCAGTTCTTC. The whole variable domain, filled in from reference TRBV9 and TRBJ2-1, reads DSGVTQTPKHLITATGQRVTLRCSPRSGDLSVYWYQQSLDQGLQFLIQYYNGEERAKGNILERFSAQQFPDLHSELNLSSLELGDSALYFCASSGRAGSSYNEQFFGPGTRLTVL.

The genes are TRBV5-1 and TRBJ2-3, with TRBD2 identical over 7 bases. The CDR3 is made up of 13 amino acids. Germline CDR1 SGHRS, CDR2 YFSETQ. Germline trimming cut 7 bases from V and 4 bases from J; bases unmatched to any gene: 6. The CDR3 region is CASGRGVSDTQYF. The CDR3 region has the DNA TGCGCCAGCGGACGGGGGGTATCAGATACGCAGTATTTT.

The V and J genes are TRBV6-5 and TRBJ1-1; D remains unclear. The germline gives CDR1 MNHEY, CDR2 SVGAGI. V was trimmed by 5 bases and J by 1 base, leaving 14 bases between them. The CDR3 covers 15 residues. The CDR3 DNA follows: TGTGCCAGCAGTACAAAAAGATGGGCGAACACTGAAGCTTTCTTT. Protein sequence: CASSTKRWANTEAFF.

This CDR3 reads CAIKMERGNTEAFF. The CDR3 DNA reads as TGTGCCATCAAAATGGAGCGAGGTAACACTGAAGCTTTCTTT. The chain couples TRBV10-3 to TRBJ1-1; no firm D call. Trimming removed 7 bases at V and 2 bases at J, with 14 bases between. The CDR3 is 14 amino acids. Per the germline V gene, CDR1 is ENHRY and CDR2 is SYGVKD.